This passage covers 26 T cell receptor beta chains from one sample sequenced in a study of vaccination effects on CD4 cells after COVID-19. Generated by immunoSEQ multiplex PCR, the TCRdb table keeps only in-frame clones and is missing some. The repertoire holds fewer than 30,000 clones, with over 55% as singletons. Which antigens these TCRs recognize remains unknown. Peptide-pool stimulation followed by sequencing identified expanded antigen-specific CD4+ clonotypes in the ViraFEST assay. Researchers isolated CD4+ T cells once about eleven days of culture had elapsed. Previously uninfected by SARS-CoV-2, the vaccine recipients also showed negative nucleocapsid antibodies. Source: CD4+ T cells from PBMCs cultured with HCoV-OC43 spike peptides, taken before COVID-19 vaccination. Subset: HCoV-OC43 spike overlapping peptide pool stimulation. The source is a human donor who received a COVID-19 vaccine.

A word on this clone: The limits of the CDR3 on the DNA are not certain, so only TCRdb's listed CDR3 is given. The gene calls are TRBV12-3 or TRBV12-4 and TRBJ2-3; the D call of TRBD2 is as the table states it, not checked on the DNA. The CDR3 comprises 13 residues, both ends counted. CDR3 residues: CASSLLLSDTQYF.

In the case of this clone: In the same sample, other DNA sequences code for this CDR3. The rearrangement uses TRBV12-3 or TRBV12-4 and TRBJ1-1; D gene unclear. Deletions cut 3 bases from V and 1 base from J, with 6 bases between. The CDR3 contains 13 residues. As DNA, the CDR3 is TGTGCCAGCAGTTTGGGCAAGAACACTGAAGCTTTCTTT. Its protein is CASSLGKNTEAFF.

The CDR3 coding sequence is TGTGCCAGCAGTTACTCGAATGAGATTCGGGATTCACCCCTCCACTTT. Protein: CASSYSNEIRDSPLHF. The chain links TRBV6-5 to TRBJ1-6; D unclear. This CDR3 region has 16 residues. The germline CDR1 and CDR2 sequences are MNHEY and SVGAGI. Trimming stripped 0 bases from V and 8 bases from J, with 14 bases between.

CDR3 bases: TGTGCCAGCAGCCGGGTTTATAGCAATCAGCCCCAGCATTTT. It is translated as CASSRVYSNQPQHF. The chain couples TRBV3-1 (or the pseudogene TRBV3-2) to TRBJ1-5, with D unclear. The CDR3 is 14 amino acids. With 4 bases removed from V and 0 bases from J, the gap between germline ends came to 7 bases. Germline V gene sequence: CDR1 LGHDT, CDR2 YNNKEL (reference sequence).

V is TRBV4-1 and J is TRBJ1-3, with unresolved D. Germline CDR1 reads MGHRA; CDR2 reads YSYEKL. The CDR3 is made up of 17 amino acids. V lost 2 bases and J 0 bases, leaving 14 bases between the germline ends. The CDR3 DNA is TGCGCCAGCAGCCAAACCACTCCACCGAACTCTGGAAACACCATATATTTT. Translating it yields CASSQTTPPNSGNTIYF.

The chain combines TRBV10-3 with TRBJ1-1; 7 bases are shared with TRBD1. With 6 bases clipped from V and 10 bases from J, the junction kept 14 bases outside the gene matches. Germline V CDR1 and CDR2: ENHRY, SYGVKD. This CDR3 spans 14 amino acids. The CDR3 loop is CAIRGDSAGIGAFF. CDR3 DNA sequence: TGTGCCATCAGGGGGGACAGTGCCGGAATCGGAGCTTTCTTT.

This chain joins TRBV9 and TRBJ1-1; D is unresolved. Germline CDR1 SGDLS, CDR2 YYNGEE. V shed 3 bases and J shed 0 bases, with 9 bases lying between them. This CDR3 contains 14 residues. CDR3 in amino acids: CASSGNSLNTEAFF. The CDR3 DNA sequence: TGTGCCAGCAGCGGTAACAGCCTGAACACTGAAGCTTTCTTT.

The CDR3 sequence is CAWSTGSIGAQHF. The CDR3 DNA is TGTGCCTGGAGTACAGGATCCATCGGGGCCCAGCATTTT. The chain links TRBV30 to TRBJ1-5, with D possibly matching TRBD1 (5 bases). The CDR3 contains 13 residues. Germline V CDR1 and CDR2: GTSNPN, SVGIG (reference sequence). V was clipped by 2 bases and J by 11 bases, with 16 bases between them.

This rearrangement joins TRBV5-1 to TRBJ2-7, with TRBD2 matching 9 bases. CDR3 size: 19 residues. Germline values: CDR1 SGHRS, CDR2 YFSETQ. The J segment lost 2 bases and the V segment lost 4 bases, leaving 19 bases of the junction unmatched. CDR3 nucleotides: TGCGCCAGCAGCCCCGGGGGGTGGAGCGGGAGGAAGGTGACCTACGAGCAGTACTTC. Its protein product is CASSPGGWSGRKVTYEQYF.

The genes are TRBV10-1 and TRBJ2-5; D is ambiguous. The germline V gene encodes CDR1 WNHNN and CDR2 SYGVQD (reference sequence). Trimming left V 3 bases short and J 3 bases short, with 8 bases between. The CDR3 loop spans 13 amino acids. The DNA for the CDR3 is TGCGCCAGCAGTGATGGGCATGAAGAGACCCAGTACTTC. Encoded protein: CASSDGHEETQYF.

The genes are TRBV10-3 and TRBJ2-7, with D unresolved. Germline values: CDR1 ENHRY, CDR2 SYGVKD. V lost 3 bases to trimming and J lost 3 bases, with 6 bases between them. The CDR3 totals 12 residues. CDR3 loop: CAISDSSYEQYF. The CDR3, as DNA: TGTGCCATCAGTGATTCAAGCTACGAGCAGTACTTC.

CDR3 amino acids: CVRSFATTPYEQYF. The CDR3, as DNA: TGTGTCAGAAGCTTTGCCACCACCCCCTACGAGCAGTACTTC. The chain carries TRBV7-5 and TRBJ2-7. TRBV7-5 is annotated as a pseudogene. The CDR3 covers 14 residues.

This clone was seen a handful of times. V and J are TRBV27 and TRBJ2-2; a possible D gene is TRBD2 (6 bases). This CDR3 is 14 amino acids long. Trimming removed 3 bases from V and 7 bases from J, with 12 bases in between. CDR1 MNHEY and CDR2 SMNVEV come from the germline V gene (reference sequence). Written as DNA, the CDR3 is TGTGCCAGCAGTTTTTGGCGGGATAGCGGGGAGCTGTTTTTT. It specifies CASSFWRDSGELFF.

This clone was detected only once. The chain employs TRBV24-1 and TRBJ1-1; 7 bases match TRBD1. CDR3 length equals 15 residues. Germline CDR1 reads KGHDR; CDR2 reads SFDVKD. Unmatched junction bases numbered 11, after V lost 5 bases and J lost 6 bases. The CDR3 DNA sequence: TGTGCCACCAGTGGGCCCGGTAGGCAGGGGGCTGAAGCTTTCTTT. Residues: CATSGPGRQGAEAFF.

This chain connects TRBV2 to TRBJ2-2, with D unresolved. The CDR3 is 13 amino acids. The V gene lost 6 bases and the J gene lost 3 bases, with 8 bases spanning the gap. Per germline, CDR1 SNHLY and CDR2 FYNNEI. The CDR3 coding sequence is TGTGCCAGCAGGCCGCAGGACACCGGGGAGCTGTTTTTT. It translates to CASRPQDTGELFF.

V and J are TRBV5-4 and TRBJ1-4; TRBD1 agrees at 7 bases. This CDR3 has 14 amino acids. V dropped 4 bases and J dropped 5; count of bases not matched to a gene: 5. Germline V CDR1 and CDR2: SGHNT, YYREEE (reference sequence). CDR3: CASSPGQANEKLFF. The CDR3 coding sequence is TGTGCCAGCAGCCCTGGACAGGCGAATGAAAAACTGTTTTTT.

The chain carries TRBV15 and TRBJ1-2, with 7 bases aligning to TRBD1. The CDR3 spans 14 residues. Germline CDR1 is LNHNV and CDR2 is YYDKDF (reference sequence). V dropped 5 bases and J dropped 7; count of bases not matched to a gene: 10. For the CDR3, the DNA is TGTGCCACCAGCGTACCGACAGGGTTTGGTGGCTACACCTTC. This sequence encodes CATSVPTGFGGYTF.

The chain combines TRBV6-5 with TRBJ1-2, with 8 bases lining up with TRBD1. This CDR3 comprises 13 residues. Germline CDR1 is MNHEY and CDR2 is SVGAGI. The trim removed 2 bases at V and 8 bases at J, leaving 4 bases unmatched. The CDR3 reads CASSYRDRPGYTF. CDR3 in DNA: TGTGCCAGCAGTTACCGGGACAGGCCCGGCTACACCTTC.

This chain connects TRBV25-1 to TRBJ2-3; 7 bases line up with TRBD2. The V segment lost 7 bases and the J segment 0 bases; nucleotides outside the gene matches: 10. Germline V CDR1 and CDR2: MGHDK, SYGVNS. The CDR3 covers 16 residues. The CDR3 here is CASISRGSGSTDTQYF. As DNA, the CDR3 is TGTGCCAGCATCTCACGGGGTAGCGGGAGCACAGATACGCAGTATTTT.

This chain uses TRBV15 with TRBJ2-7, with a tentative D call TRBD1 (6 bases). The CDR3 loop spans 16 amino acids. Trimming shortened V by 0 bases and J by 3 bases, and 15 bases separated the two germline ends. The germline V gene encodes CDR1 LNHNV and CDR2 YYDKDF (reference sequence). CDR3: CATSRDLGQSDYEQYF. CDR3 bases: TGTGCCACCAGCAGAGATCTAGGACAGAGTGACTACGAGCAGTACTTC. The variable domain in full, with the rest retrieved from reference TRBV15 and TRBJ2-7, is DAMVIQNPRYQVTQFGKPVTLSCSQTLNHNVMYWYQQKSSQAPKLLFHYYDKDFNNEADTPDNFQSRRPNTSFCFLDIRSPGLGDTAMYLCATSRDLGQSDYEQYFGPGTRLTVT.

This chain connects TRBV5-1 to TRBJ2-1; no reliable D call. In germline, CDR1 is SGHRS, CDR2 YFSETQ. This CDR3 contains 16 residues. V lost 0 bases to trimming and J lost 0 bases, with 10 bases between them. CDR3 DNA sequence: TGCGCCAGCAGCTTGGGGGTCTCAAGCTCCTACAATGAGCAGTTCTTC. The encoded protein is CASSLGVSSSYNEQFF.

The rearrangement joins TRBV27 to TRBJ2-4; 9 nucleotides agree with TRBD2. Germline-derived CDR1 and CDR2 are MNHEY and SMNVEV (reference sequence). The V segment lost 5 bases and the J segment 15 bases; nucleotides outside the gene matches: 20. This CDR3 comprises 16 residues. The CDR3, as DNA: TGTGCCAGCAGTAGAACCGGGACCGCGGGAGGGTCATTCACGTACTTC. This sequence encodes CASSRTGTAGGSFTYF.

The rearrangement links TRBV12-3 or TRBV12-4 to TRBJ2-1; D perhaps matches TRBD2 (5 bases). Trimming took 8 bases from V and 0 from J, leaving 8 bases between them. The CDR3 length is 13 residues. The CDR3 nucleotides are TGTGCCAGCGGGGAGAGCTCCTACAATGAGCAGTTCTTC. Translation: CASGESSYNEQFF.

This sequence joins TRBV10-3 and TRBJ2-1, with 12 nucleotides matching TRBD2. Germline V gene data show CDR1 as ENHRY and CDR2 as SYGVKD. The CDR3 is 16 amino acids. V shed 4 bases and J 7 bases; nucleotides not matched to a gene: 8. The CDR3 nucleotides are TGTGCCATCAGTGCTGGACTAGCGGGGAGTTCGAATGAGCAGTTCTTC. Its protein is CAISAGLAGSSNEQFF.

Written as DNA, the CDR3 is TGTGCCAGCAGCCCAGGAGGGGTAGCTAATGAAAAACTGTTTTTT. As protein: CASSPGGVANEKLFF. This chain uses TRBV11-2 with TRBJ1-4; D may be TRBD1 (5 bases). This CDR3 contains 15 residues. Germline V CDR1 and CDR2: SGHAT, FQNNGV. V dropped 5 bases and J dropped 3 bases, with 13 bases sitting between them.

This clone was recorded a few times. The chain joins TRBV29-1 to TRBJ1-3, with D unresolved. The length of the CDR3 is 12 residues. Between the trimmed V and J ends, which lost 7 bases and 2 bases, there was a span of 9 bases. Germline CDR1 and CDR2: SQVTM and ANQGSEA. CDR3 region: CSAKTAGNTIYF. The CDR3 DNA follows: TGCAGCGCCAAAACCGCTGGAAACACCATATATTTT.